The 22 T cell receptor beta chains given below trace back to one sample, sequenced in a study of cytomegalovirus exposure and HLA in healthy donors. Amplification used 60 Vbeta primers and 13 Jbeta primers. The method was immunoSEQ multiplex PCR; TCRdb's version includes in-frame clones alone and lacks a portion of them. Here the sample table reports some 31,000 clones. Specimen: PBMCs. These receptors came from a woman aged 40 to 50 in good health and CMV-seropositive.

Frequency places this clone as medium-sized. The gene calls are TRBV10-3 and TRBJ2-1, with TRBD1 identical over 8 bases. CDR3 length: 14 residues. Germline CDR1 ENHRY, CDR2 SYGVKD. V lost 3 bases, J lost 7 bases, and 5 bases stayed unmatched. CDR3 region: CAISDGRGLNEQFF. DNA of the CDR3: TGTGCCATCAGTGATGGCAGGGGGCTAAATGAGCAGTTCTTC.

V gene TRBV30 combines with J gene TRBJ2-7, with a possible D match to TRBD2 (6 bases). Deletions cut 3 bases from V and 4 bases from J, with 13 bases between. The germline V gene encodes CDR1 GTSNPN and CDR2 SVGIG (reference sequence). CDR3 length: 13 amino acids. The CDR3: CAWRKSGVYEQYF. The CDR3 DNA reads TGTGCCTGGAGAAAGTCGGGGGTATACGAGCAGTACTTC. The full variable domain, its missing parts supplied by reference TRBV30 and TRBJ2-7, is SQTIHQWPATLVQPVGSPLSLECTVEGTSNPNLYWYRQAAGRGLQLLFYSVGIGQISSEVPQNLSASRPQDRQFILSSKKLLLSDSGFYLCAWRKSGVYEQYFGPGTRLTVT.

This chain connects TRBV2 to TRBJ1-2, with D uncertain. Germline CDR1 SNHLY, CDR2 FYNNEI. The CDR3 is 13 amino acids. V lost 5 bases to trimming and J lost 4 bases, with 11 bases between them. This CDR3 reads CASSLQAGYGYTF. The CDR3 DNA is TGTGCCAGCAGTCTCCAGGCGGGCTATGGCTACACCTTC. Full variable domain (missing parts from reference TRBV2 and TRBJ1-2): EPEVTQTPSHQVTQMGQEVILRCVPISNHLYFYWYRQILGQKVEFLVSFYNNEISEKSEIFDDQFSVERPDGSNFTLKIRSTKLEDSAMYFCASSLQAGYGYTFGSGTRLTVV.

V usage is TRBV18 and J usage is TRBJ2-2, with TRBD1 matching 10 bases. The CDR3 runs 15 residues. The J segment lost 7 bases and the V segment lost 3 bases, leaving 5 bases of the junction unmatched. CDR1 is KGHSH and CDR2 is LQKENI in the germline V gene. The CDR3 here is CASSPTGGWNGELFF. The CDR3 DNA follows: TGTGCCAGCTCACCGACAGGGGGCTGGAACGGGGAGCTGTTTTTT.

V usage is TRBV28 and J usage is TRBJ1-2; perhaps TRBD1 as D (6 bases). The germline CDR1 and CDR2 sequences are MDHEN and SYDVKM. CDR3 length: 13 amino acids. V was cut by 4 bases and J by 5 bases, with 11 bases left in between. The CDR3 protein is CASSSGVAYGYTF. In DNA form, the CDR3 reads TGTGCCAGCAGTTCAGGGGTCGCTTATGGCTACACCTTC.

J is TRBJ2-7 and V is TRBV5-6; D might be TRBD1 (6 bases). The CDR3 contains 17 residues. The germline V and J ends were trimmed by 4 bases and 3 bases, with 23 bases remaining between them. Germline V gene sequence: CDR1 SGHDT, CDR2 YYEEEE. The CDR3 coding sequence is TGTGCCAGCAGCGCACCCCAGGGGCGCAGGGTATTCTACGAGCAGTACTTC. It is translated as CASSAPQGRRVFYEQYF.

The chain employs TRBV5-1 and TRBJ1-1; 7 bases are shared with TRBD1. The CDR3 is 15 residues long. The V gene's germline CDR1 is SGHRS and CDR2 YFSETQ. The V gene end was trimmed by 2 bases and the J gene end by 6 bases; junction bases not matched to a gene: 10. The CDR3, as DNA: TGCGCCAGCAGCTTTATGGGGGCGCAGGGGGCTGAAGCTTTCTTT. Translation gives CASSFMGAQGAEAFF.

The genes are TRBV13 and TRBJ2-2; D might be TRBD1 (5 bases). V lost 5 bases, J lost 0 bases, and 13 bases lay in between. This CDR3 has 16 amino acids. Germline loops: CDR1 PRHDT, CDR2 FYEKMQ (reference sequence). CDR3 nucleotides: TGTGCCAGCAGCCCTACCGACAGCCCGAACACCGGGGAGCTGTTTTTT. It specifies CASSPTDSPNTGELFF. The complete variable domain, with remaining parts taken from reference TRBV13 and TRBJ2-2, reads AAGVIQSPRHLIKEKRETATLKCYPIPRHDTVYWYQQGPGQDPQFLISFYEKMQSDKGSIPDRFSAQQFSDYHSELNMSSLELGDSALYFCASSPTDSPNTGELFFGEGSRLTVL.

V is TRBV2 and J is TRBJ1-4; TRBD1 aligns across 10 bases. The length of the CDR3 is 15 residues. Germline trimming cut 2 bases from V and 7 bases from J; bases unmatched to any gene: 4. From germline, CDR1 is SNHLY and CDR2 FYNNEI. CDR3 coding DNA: TGTGCCAGCAGTGAAATGGGACAGGGGAGTGAAAAACTGTTTTTT. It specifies CASSEMGQGSEKLFF. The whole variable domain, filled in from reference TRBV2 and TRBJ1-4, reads EPEVTQTPSHQVTQMGQEVILRCVPISNHLYFYWYRQILGQKVEFLVSFYNNEISEKSEIFDDQFSVERPDGSNFTLKIRSTKLEDSAMYFCASSEMGQGSEKLFFGSGTQLSVL.

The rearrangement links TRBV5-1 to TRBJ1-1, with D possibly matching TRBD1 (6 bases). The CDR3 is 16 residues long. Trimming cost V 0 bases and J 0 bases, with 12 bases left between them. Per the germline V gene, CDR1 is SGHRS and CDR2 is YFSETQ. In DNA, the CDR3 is TGCGCCAGCAGCTTGGTTCAGGGGTACATGAACACTGAAGCTTTCTTT. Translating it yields CASSLVQGYMNTEAFF. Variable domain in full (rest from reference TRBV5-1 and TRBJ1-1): KAGVTQTPRYLIKTRGQQVTLSCSPISGHRSVSWYQQTPGQGLQFLFEYFSETQRNKGNFPGRFSGRQFSNSRSEMNVSTLELGDSALYLCASSLVQGYMNTEAFFGQGTRLTVV.

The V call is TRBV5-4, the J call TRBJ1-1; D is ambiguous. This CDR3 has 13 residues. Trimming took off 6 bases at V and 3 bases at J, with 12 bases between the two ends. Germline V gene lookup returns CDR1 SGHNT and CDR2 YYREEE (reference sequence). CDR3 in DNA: TGTGCCAGCAACGGTAAAGAGGACACTGAAGCTTTCTTT. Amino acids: CASNGKEDTEAFF. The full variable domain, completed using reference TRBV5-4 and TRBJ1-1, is ETGVTQSPTHLIKTRGQQVTLRCSSQSGHNTVSWYQQALGQGPQFIFQYYREEENGRGNFPPRFSGLQFPNYSSELNVNALELDDSALYLCASNGKEDTEAFFGQGTRLTVV.

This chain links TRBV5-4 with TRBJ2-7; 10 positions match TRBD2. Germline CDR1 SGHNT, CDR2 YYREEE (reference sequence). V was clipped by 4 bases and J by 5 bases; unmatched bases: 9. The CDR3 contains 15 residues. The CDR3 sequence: CASSLLLAGVHEQYF. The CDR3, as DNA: TGTGCCAGCAGCCTCCTTCTAGCGGGAGTCCACGAGCAGTACTTC.

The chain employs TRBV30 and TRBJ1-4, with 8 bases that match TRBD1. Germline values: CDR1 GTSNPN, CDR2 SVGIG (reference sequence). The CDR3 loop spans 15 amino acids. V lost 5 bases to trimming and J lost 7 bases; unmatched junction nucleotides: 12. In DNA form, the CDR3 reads TGTGCCTGGGGTACCGGACAGGGAGGTGTTGAAAAACTGTTTTTT. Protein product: CAWGTGQGGVEKLFF.

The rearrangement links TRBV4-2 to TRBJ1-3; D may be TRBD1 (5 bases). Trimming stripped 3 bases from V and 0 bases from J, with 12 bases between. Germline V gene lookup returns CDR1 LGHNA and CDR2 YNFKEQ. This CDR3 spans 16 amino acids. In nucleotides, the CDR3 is TGTGCCAGCAGCCAGAGGGACTCACCCTCTGGAAACACCATATATTTT. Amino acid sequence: CASSQRDSPSGNTIYF.

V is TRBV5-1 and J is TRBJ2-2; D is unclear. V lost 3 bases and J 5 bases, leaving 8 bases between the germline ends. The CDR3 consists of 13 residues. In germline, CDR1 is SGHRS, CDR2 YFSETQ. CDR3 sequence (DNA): TGCGCCAGCAGCTCCCTGGAGACCGGGGAGCTGTTTTTT. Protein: CASSSLETGELFF.

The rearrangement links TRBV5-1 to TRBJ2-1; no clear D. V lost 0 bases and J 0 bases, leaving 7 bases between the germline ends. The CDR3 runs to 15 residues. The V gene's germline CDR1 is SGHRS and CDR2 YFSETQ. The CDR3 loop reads CASSLDWASYNEQFF. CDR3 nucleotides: TGCGCCAGCAGCTTGGACTGGGCCTCCTACAATGAGCAGTTCTTC. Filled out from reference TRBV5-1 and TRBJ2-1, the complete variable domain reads KAGVTQTPRYLIKTRGQQVTLSCSPISGHRSVSWYQQTPGQGLQFLFEYFSETQRNKGNFPGRFSGRQFSNSRSEMNVSTLELGDSALYLCASSLDWASYNEQFFGPGTRLTVL.

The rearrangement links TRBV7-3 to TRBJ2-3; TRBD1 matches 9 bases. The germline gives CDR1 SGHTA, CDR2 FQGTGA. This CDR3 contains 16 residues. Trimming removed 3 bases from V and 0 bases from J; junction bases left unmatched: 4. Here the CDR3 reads CASSFGGQGSTDTQYF. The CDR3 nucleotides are TGTGCCAGCAGCTTTGGCGGACAGGGGAGCACAGATACGCAGTATTTT.

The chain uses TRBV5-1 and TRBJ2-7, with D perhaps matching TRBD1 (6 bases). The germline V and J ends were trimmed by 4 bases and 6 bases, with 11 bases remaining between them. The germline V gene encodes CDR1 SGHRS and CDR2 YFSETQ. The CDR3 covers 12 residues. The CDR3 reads CASSHQGSEQYF. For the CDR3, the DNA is TGCGCCAGCAGCCATCAGGGGTCCGAGCAGTACTTC.

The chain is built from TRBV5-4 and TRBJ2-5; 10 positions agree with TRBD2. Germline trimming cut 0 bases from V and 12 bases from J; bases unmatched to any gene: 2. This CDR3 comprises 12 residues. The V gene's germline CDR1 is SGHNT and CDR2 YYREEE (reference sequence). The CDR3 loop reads CASSLGLAGEYF. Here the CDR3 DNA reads TGTGCCAGCAGCTTGGGTCTAGCGGGGGAGTACTTC.

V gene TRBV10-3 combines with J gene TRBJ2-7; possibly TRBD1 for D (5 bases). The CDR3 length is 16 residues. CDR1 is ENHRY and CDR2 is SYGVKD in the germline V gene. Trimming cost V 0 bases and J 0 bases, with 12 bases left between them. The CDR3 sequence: CAISESGLLGSYEQYF. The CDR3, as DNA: TGTGCCATCAGTGAGTCGGGGCTCCTCGGCTCCTACGAGCAGTACTTC.

CDR3 in amino acids: CASSKDRYNEQFF. The CDR3 coding sequence is TGTGCCAGCAGCAAGGACAGATACAATGAGCAGTTCTTC. The rearrangement links TRBV11-2 to TRBJ2-1, with D perhaps TRBD1 (6 bases). This CDR3 comprises 13 residues. V dropped 5 bases and J dropped 4 bases, with 9 bases sitting between them. Germline V gene data show CDR1 as SGHAT and CDR2 as FQNNGV. Full variable domain (missing parts from reference TRBV11-2 and TRBJ2-1): EAGVAQSPRYKIIEKRQSVAFWCNPISGHATLYWYQQILGQGPKLLIQFQNNGVVDDSQLPKDRFSAERLKGVDSTLKIQPAKLEDSAVYLCASSKDRYNEQFFGPGTRLTVL.

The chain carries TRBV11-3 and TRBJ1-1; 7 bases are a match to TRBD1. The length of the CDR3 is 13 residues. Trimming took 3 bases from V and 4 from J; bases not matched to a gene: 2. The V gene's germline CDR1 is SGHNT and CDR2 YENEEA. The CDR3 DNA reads TGTGCCAGCAGCTTCACAGGGGCCACTGAAGCTTTCTTT. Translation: CASSFTGATEAFF.